This T cell receptor (beta chain) was identified in a study of blood T cell repertoires in COVID-19. This clone has a single count. Original handling: Quantification of nucleated cells was approximated via reference gene primer amplification. Method: immunoSEQ multiplex PCR; TCRdb's copy keeps in-frame clones and lacks some. The V and J calls and clone size are taken from that table; D and trimming were inferred from the DNA. The data contain about 320,000 clones, about 85% of them singletons. V trimming: 0 bases; J trimming: 2 bases; junction bases outside the gene matches: 2. CDR1 SGHDT and CDR2 YYEEEE come from the germline V gene. The CDR3 runs 15 residues.

The sample taken for sequencing was PBMCs or T cells enriched from blood (not recorded which). This receptor was identified in a woman in her twenties or thirties who had recovered from COVID-19. The chain uses TRBV5-6 and TRBJ2-7; TRBD1 aligns across 10 bases. The CDR3 sequence is CASSLEGTGAYEQYF. CDR3 bases: TGTGCCAGCAGCTTGGAGGGGACAGGGGCCTACGAGCAGTACTTC.